What follows are 25 T cell receptor beta chains derived from one specimen sequenced in a study of T cell responses to AZD1222 COVID-19 vaccine. This table comes from immunoSEQ multiplex PCR, and its TCRdb copy is limited to in-frame clones, with some not included. The repertoire has about 120,000 clones, more than 85% of them found once; the top ten carry about 3%. Specimen: peripheral blood, collected 28 days after the second AZD1222 dose. Source of these receptors: an adult who received the AZD1222 COVID-19 vaccine.

This clone was found once. The V gene is TRBV11-2, the J gene TRBJ2-5, with a tentative D call TRBD2 (6 bases). The CDR3 loop spans 16 amino acids. CDR1 is SGHAT, CDR2 FQNNGV, per germline. The V and J ends lost 3 bases and 2 bases respectively, with 16 bases between them. The CDR3 region is CASSFLRGEKQETQYF. The CDR3, as DNA: TGTGCCAGCAGCTTCCTTCGCGGGGAGAAACAAGAGACCCAGTACTTC.

The V gene is TRBV6-5, the J gene TRBJ2-6; D is ambiguous. Trimming cost V 7 bases and J 0 bases, with 4 bases left between them. Germline-derived CDR1 and CDR2 are MNHEY and SVGAGI. CDR3 size: 13 residues. The CDR3 DNA is TGTGCCAGCACGTCCTCTGGGGCCAACGTCCTGACTTTC. The encoded protein is CASTSSGANVLTF.

V usage is TRBV7-2 and J usage is TRBJ1-2; no clear D gene. Trimming shortened V by 5 bases and J by 0 bases, and 7 bases separated the two germline ends. The CDR3 contains 13 residues. Germline loops: CDR1 SGHTA, CDR2 FQGNSA. The CDR3 is CASSPTTNYGYTF. Written as DNA, the CDR3 is TGTGCCAGCAGCCCCACTACTAACTATGGCTACACCTTC. The full variable domain, rest sourced from reference TRBV7-2 and TRBJ1-2, is GAGVSQSPSNKVTEKGKDVELRCDPISGHTALYWYRQSLGQGLEFLIYFQGNSAPDKSGLPSDRFSAERTGGSVSTLTIQRTQQEDSAVYLCASSPTTNYGYTFGSGTRLTVV.

The gene calls are TRBV6-1 and TRBJ2-3; TRBD2 matches 7 bases. Germline CDR1 reads MNHNS; CDR2 reads SASEGT. The CDR3 covers 16 residues. Trimming removed 4 bases from V and 1 base from J; junction bases left unmatched: 8. The chain's CDR3 is CASSATTSRGTDTQYF. CDR3 nucleotide sequence: TGTGCCAGCAGTGCAACGACTAGCCGGGGCACAGATACGCAGTATTTT.

There are a few counts of this clone. The rearrangement links TRBV9 to TRBJ2-2, with D perhaps matching TRBD2 (5 bases). This CDR3 comprises 19 residues. V was shortened by 4 bases and J by 1 base, with 23 bases between the two germline ends. The germline V gene has CDR1 SGDLS and CDR2 YYNGEE. Here the CDR3 reads CASSSPRVAAGLNTGELFF. Written as DNA, the CDR3 is TGTGCCAGCAGCTCCCCGAGAGTTGCGGCGGGCCTGAACACCGGGGAGCTGTTTTTT.

The J gene is TRBJ2-3, the V gene TRBV7-3; D tentatively fits TRBD1 or TRBD2 (5 bases each). This CDR3 comprises 15 residues. Looked up from germline, CDR1 is SGHTA and CDR2 is FQGTGA. V was pared by 5 bases and J by 2 bases, with 14 bases between. CDR3 protein: CASSHRGDSTDTQYF. In DNA form, the CDR3 reads TGTGCCAGCAGCCACCGAGGGGATTCCACAGATACGCAGTATTTT.

The rearrangement uses TRBV5-1 and TRBJ2-7; no clear D gene. CDR1 and CDR2 from the germline V gene are SGHRS and YFSETQ. Trimming cost V 0 bases and J 1 base, with 5 bases left between them. The CDR3 sequence is 13 residues long. The CDR3 DNA sequence: TGCGCCAGCAGCTTGGCCGGGTCCTACGAGCAGTACTTC. Encoded protein: CASSLAGSYEQYF. Based on the CDR3 plus reference TRBV5-1 and TRBJ2-7, the full variable domain is KAGVTQTPRYLIKTRGQQVTLSCSPISGHRSVSWYQQTPGQGLQFLFEYFSETQRNKGNFPGRFSGRQFSNSRSEMNVSTLELGDSALYLCASSLAGSYEQYFGPGTRLTVT.

The CDR3 loop reads CASSRGSGVDGYTF. The CDR3 nucleotides are TGCGCCAGCTCTCGAGGTTCGGGCGTGGATGGCTACACCTTC. The V gene is TRBV4-3, the J gene TRBJ1-2; D ambiguous. The CDR3 runs to 14 residues. Trimming removed 8 bases from V and 6 bases from J, with 19 bases in between. Looked up from germline, CDR1 is LGHNA and CDR2 is YSLEER.

The V and J genes are TRBV7-2 and TRBJ1-5; the D gene is possibly TRBD1 (5 bases). From germline, CDR1 is SGHTA and CDR2 FQGNSA. V lost 5 bases, J lost 1 base, and 12 bases lay in between. The CDR3 is made up of 15 amino acids. CDR3 protein: CASSPGAASNQPQHF. Written as DNA, the CDR3 is TGTGCCAGCAGCCCCGGGGCAGCAAGCAATCAGCCCCAGCATTTT.

The chain recombines TRBV2 with TRBJ1-6; tentatively, D is TRBD1 (5 bases). The CDR3 contains 14 residues. Trimming shortened V by 7 bases and J by 8 bases, and 15 bases separated the two germline ends. The germline gives CDR1 SNHLY, CDR2 FYNNEI. The CDR3 loop reads CASIGRVRDSPLHF. CDR3 DNA sequence: TGTGCCAGCATAGGCAGGGTGAGGGATTCACCCCTCCACTTT.

This rearrangement joins TRBV12-3 or TRBV12-4 to TRBJ1-2; D is possibly TRBD1 (5 bases). Trimming took 7 bases from V and 8 from J, leaving 14 bases between them. The CDR3 has 12 amino acids. The CDR3 sequence is CASTGLGGGYTF. The DNA for the CDR3 is TGTGCCAGCACCGGACTTGGGGGGGGCTACACCTTC.

V and J are TRBV28 and TRBJ1-5, with 8 bases fitting TRBD1. Germline assignment: CDR1 MDHEN and CDR2 SYDVKM. This CDR3 has 15 residues. Trimming took 6 bases from V and 7 from J; bases not matched to a gene: 11. CDR3 nucleotide sequence: TGTGCCAGCAGGAGGCCCGCAGGGGGCGCCCAGCCCCAGCATTTT. Its translation: CASRRPAGGAQPQHF.

The rearrangement links TRBV5-1 to TRBJ1-1; no reliable D call. From germline, CDR1 is SGHRS and CDR2 YFSETQ. V dropped 0 bases and J dropped 5 bases, with 14 bases sitting between them. There are 15 residues in the CDR3. CDR3 sequence (DNA): TGCGCCAGCAGCTTGGTGGCAGCCGGCGGTACTGAAGCTTTCTTT. Translated, it gives CASSLVAAGGTEAFF. Based on the CDR3 plus reference TRBV5-1 and TRBJ1-1, the full variable domain is KAGVTQTPRYLIKTRGQQVTLSCSPISGHRSVSWYQQTPGQGLQFLFEYFSETQRNKGNFPGRFSGRQFSNSRSEMNVSTLELGDSALYLCASSLVAAGGTEAFFGQGTRLTVV.

The CDR3 loop reads CASLGTGGEKGTEAFF. CDR3 sequence (DNA): TGTGCCAGCCTCGGGACAGGGGGAGAGAAAGGAACTGAAGCTTTCTTT. The V call is TRBV2, the J call TRBJ1-1; 11 bases are a match to TRBD1. Germline CDR1 and CDR2: SNHLY and FYNNEI. After removal of 8 bases from V and 5 bases from J, the junction contained 13 bases not matched to a gene. This CDR3 contains 16 residues.

The chain combines TRBV20-1 with TRBJ1-3; D is undetermined. Trimming stripped 3 bases from V and 0 bases from J, with 12 bases between. The CDR3 spans 15 residues. Germline loops: CDR1 DFQATT, CDR2 SNEGSKA (reference sequence). The CDR3 region is CSASKSMGSGNTIYF. Here the CDR3 DNA reads TGCAGTGCTAGTAAGAGTATGGGCTCTGGAAACACCATATATTTT.

This clone was seen a handful of times. The J gene is TRBJ2-3, the V gene TRBV3-1 (or the pseudogene TRBV3-2); 10 bases align to TRBD2. The CDR3 runs to 19 residues. The V gene's germline CDR1 is LGHDT and CDR2 YNNKEL (reference sequence). After removal of 1 base from V and 6 bases from J, the junction contained 16 bases not matched to a gene. The CDR3 sequence: CASSQGREGAGGPLDTQYF. CDR3 nucleotide sequence: TGTGCCAGCAGCCAAGGTAGAGAGGGAGCGGGGGGGCCGTTGGATACGCAGTATTTT.

The chain carries TRBV2 and TRBJ1-5; D gene uncertain. Trimming took 3 bases from V and 3 from J, leaving 9 bases between them. The germline V gene has CDR1 SNHLY and CDR2 FYNNEI. CDR3 size: 14 residues. CDR3 protein: CASSDPRFNQPQHF. The CDR3 nucleotides are TGTGCCAGCAGTGACCCCAGGTTCAATCAGCCCCAGCATTTT.

This rearrangement joins TRBV28 to TRBJ1-5; D ambiguous. This CDR3 is 15 amino acids long. Trimming stripped 6 bases from V and 2 bases from J, with 14 bases between. Germline loops: CDR1 MDHEN, CDR2 SYDVKM. This CDR3 reads CASSPGGQRNQPQHF. The CDR3 nucleotides read TGTGCCAGCAGCCCCGGAGGGCAGCGCAATCAGCCCCAGCATTTT.

The genes are TRBV4-2 and TRBJ1-1; D might be TRBD1 (5 bases). The V end was cut by 0 bases, the J end by 4 bases, with 12 bases between. Germline CDR1 reads LGHNA; CDR2 reads YNFKEQ. The CDR3 spans 15 residues. For the CDR3, the DNA is TGTGCCAGCAGCCAAGAAGGGGAGGGTCCCACTGAAGCTTTCTTT. This codes for CASSQEGEGPTEAFF.

On this clone: The germline gene is not matched at one end of the junction; a read error may be the cause. The chain has TRBV19 and TRBJ2-7, with D hard to call. Per the germline V gene, CDR1 is LNHDA and CDR2 is SQIVND (reference sequence). The CDR3 spans 9 residues. CDR3 amino acids: CASIGSKVF. CDR3 DNA: TGTGCCAGTATTGGGTCGAAGGTCTTC.

The chain combines TRBV6-2 or TRBV6-3 with TRBJ2-5; the D gene is possibly TRBD1 (5 bases). Trimming took off 5 bases at V and 2 bases at J, with 12 bases between the two ends. In germline, CDR1 is MNHEY, CDR2 SVGEGT. The CDR3 is 14 amino acids. CDR3 coding DNA: TGTGCCAGCAGTCGCGGACCAGGGCAAGAGACCCAGTACTTC. This translates into CASSRGPGQETQYF.

This clone was observed once. The rearrangement links TRBV12-3 or TRBV12-4 to TRBJ1-1, with D uncertain. Trimming shortened V by 8 bases and J by 7 bases, and 11 bases separated the two germline ends. CDR3 size: 11 residues. The CDR3 region is CASAKDGEAFF. The CDR3 coding sequence is TGTGCCAGCGCTAAAGACGGTGAAGCTTTCTTT.

The chain has TRBV5-1 and TRBJ2-2, with TRBD2 matching 8 bases. The V gene's germline CDR1 is SGHRS and CDR2 YFSETQ. CDR3 length equals 15 residues. The ends lost 4 bases at V and 4 bases at J; junction bases unmatched: 6. The CDR3 DNA follows: TGCGCCAGCAGCCCCAGGACTAGCAGCACCGGGGAGCTGTTTTTT. Amino acids: CASSPRTSSTGELFF.

This clone was seen only a few times. This chain links TRBV6-5 with TRBJ2-2, with TRBD2 as a possible D gene (5 bases). Trimming removed 6 bases at V and 7 bases at J, with 18 bases between. Per germline, CDR1 MNHEY and CDR2 SVGAGI. The CDR3 spans 15 residues. The CDR3 protein is CASSPSLMAGGELFF. The CDR3 DNA sequence: TGTGCCAGCAGCCCATCCCTAATGGCGGGCGGGGAGCTGTTTTTT.

The chain combines TRBV4-2 with TRBJ2-1, with a tentative D call TRBD1 (6 bases). The germline CDR1 and CDR2 sequences are LGHNA and YNFKEQ. V was shortened by 0 bases and J by 0 bases, with 12 bases between the two germline ends. The CDR3 has 17 amino acids. Here the CDR3 reads CASSQDTGRGSYNEQFF. CDR3 in DNA: TGTGCCAGCAGCCAAGATACGGGCAGGGGCTCCTACAATGAGCAGTTCTTC.